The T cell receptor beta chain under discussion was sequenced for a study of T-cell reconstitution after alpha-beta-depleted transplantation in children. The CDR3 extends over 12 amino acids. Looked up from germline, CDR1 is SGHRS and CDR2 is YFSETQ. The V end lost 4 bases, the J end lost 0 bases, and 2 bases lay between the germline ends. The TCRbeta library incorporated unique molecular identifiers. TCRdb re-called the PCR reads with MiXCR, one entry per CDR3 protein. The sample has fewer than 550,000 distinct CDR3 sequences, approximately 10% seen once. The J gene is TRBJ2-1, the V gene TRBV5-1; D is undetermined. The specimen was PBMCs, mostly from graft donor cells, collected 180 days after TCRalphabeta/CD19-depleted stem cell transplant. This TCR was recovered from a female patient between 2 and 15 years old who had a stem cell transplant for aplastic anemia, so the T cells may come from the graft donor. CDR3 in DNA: TGCGCCAGCAGCGCCTCCTACAATGAGCAGTTCTTC. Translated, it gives CASSASYNEQFF. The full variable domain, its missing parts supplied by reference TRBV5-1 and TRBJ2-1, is KAGVTQTPRYLIKTRGQQVTLSCSPISGHRSVSWYQQTPGQGLQFLFEYFSETQRNKGNFPGRFSGRQFSNSRSEMNVSTLELGDSALYLCASSASYNEQFFGPGTRLTVL.